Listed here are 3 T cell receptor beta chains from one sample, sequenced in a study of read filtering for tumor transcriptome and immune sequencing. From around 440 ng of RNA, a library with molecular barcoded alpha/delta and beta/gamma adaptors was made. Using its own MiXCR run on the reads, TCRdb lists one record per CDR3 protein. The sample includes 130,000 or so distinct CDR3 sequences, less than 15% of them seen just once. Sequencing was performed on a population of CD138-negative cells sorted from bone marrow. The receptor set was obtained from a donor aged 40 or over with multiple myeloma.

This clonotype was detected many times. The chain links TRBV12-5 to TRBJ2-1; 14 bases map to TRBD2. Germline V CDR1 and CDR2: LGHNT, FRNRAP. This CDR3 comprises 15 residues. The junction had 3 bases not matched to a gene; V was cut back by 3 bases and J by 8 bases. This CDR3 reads CASGLEGLAGDEQFF. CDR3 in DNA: TGTGCTAGTGGTTTAGAGGGACTAGCGGGAGATGAGCAGTTCTTC.

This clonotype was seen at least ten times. This chain's CDR3 is CASRHGASYNEQFF. CDR3 DNA: TGTGCCAGCAGGCATGGGGCTAGTTACAATGAGCAGTTCTTC. V gene TRBV6-1 combines with J gene TRBJ2-1; weak D call: TRBD1 (5 bases). Trimming stripped 6 bases from V and 4 bases from J, with 13 bases between. Germline loops: CDR1 MNHNS, CDR2 SASEGT. The CDR3 is 14 amino acids.

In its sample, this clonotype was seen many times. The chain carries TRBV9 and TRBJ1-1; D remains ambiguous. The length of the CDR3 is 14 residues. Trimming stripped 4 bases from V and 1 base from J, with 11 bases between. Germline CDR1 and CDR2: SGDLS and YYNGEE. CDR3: CASSPGVSNTEAFF. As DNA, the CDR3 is TGTGCCAGCAGCCCCGGGGTCTCGAACACTGAAGCTTTCTTT.